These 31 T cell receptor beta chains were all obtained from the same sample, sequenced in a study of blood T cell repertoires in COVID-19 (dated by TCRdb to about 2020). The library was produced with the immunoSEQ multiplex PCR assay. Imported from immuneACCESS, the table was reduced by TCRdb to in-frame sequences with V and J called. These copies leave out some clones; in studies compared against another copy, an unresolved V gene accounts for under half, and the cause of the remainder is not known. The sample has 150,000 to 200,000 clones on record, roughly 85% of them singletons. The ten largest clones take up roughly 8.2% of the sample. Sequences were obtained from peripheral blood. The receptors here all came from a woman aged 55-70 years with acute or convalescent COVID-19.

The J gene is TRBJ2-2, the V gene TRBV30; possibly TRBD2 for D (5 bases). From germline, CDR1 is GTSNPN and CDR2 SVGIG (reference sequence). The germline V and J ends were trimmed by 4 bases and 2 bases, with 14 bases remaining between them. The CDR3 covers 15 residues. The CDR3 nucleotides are TGTGCCTGGAACGCGGGTATCGGAAACACCGGGGAGCTGTTTTTT. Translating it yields CAWNAGIGNTGELFF.

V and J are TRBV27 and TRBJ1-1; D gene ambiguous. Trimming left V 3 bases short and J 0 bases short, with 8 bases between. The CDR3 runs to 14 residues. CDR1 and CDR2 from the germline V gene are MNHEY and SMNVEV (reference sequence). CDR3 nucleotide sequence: TGTGCCAGCAGTTTTGGTCAGGTGAACACTGAAGCTTTCTTT. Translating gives CASSFGQVNTEAFF.

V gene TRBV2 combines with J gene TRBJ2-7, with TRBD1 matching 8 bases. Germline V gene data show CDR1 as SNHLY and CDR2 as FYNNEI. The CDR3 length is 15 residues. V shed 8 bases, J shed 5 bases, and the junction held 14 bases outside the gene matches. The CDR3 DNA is TGTGCCAGCGAACCACCAGGACAGGGACTCCACGAGCAGTACTTC. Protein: CASEPPGQGLHEQYF.

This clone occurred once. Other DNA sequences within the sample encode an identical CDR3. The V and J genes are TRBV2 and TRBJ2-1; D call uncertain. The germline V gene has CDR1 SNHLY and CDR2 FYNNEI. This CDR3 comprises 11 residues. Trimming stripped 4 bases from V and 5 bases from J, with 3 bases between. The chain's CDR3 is CASSVNNEQFF. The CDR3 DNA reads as TGTGCCAGCAGTGTAAACAATGAGCAGTTCTTC.

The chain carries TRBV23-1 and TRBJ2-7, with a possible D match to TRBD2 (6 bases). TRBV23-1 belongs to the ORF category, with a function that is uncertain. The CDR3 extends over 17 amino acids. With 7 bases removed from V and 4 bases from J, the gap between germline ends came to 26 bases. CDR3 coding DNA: TGCGCCAGCACCCCTCGGAGGGTGGACGACGGGATTTACGAGCAGTACGTC. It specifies CASTPRRVDDGIYEQYV.

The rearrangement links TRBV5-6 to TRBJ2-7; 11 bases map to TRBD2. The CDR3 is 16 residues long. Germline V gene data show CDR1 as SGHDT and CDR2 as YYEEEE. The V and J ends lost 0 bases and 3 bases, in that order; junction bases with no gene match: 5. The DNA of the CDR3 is TGTGCCAGCAGCTTGGCACTAGCGGGAGCAAACTACGAGCAGTACGTC. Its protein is CASSLALAGANYEQYV.

DNA of the CDR3: TGCGCCAGCAGTGAGCTAGAGGGGCAGTTCTTC. Residues: CASSELEGQFF. The chain is built from TRBV10-2 and TRBJ2-1; D perhaps matches TRBD2 (5 bases). Trimming shortened V by 2 bases and J by 12 bases, and 8 bases separated the two germline ends. The CDR3 has 11 amino acids. In germline, CDR1 is WSHSY, CDR2 SAAADI.

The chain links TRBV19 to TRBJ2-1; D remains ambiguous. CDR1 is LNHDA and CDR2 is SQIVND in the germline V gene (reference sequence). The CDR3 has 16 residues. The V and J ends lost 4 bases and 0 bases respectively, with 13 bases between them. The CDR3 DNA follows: TGTGCCAGTAGTACCCTCAGGCGAAGCTCCTACAATGAGCAGTTCTTC. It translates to CASSTLRRSSYNEQFF.

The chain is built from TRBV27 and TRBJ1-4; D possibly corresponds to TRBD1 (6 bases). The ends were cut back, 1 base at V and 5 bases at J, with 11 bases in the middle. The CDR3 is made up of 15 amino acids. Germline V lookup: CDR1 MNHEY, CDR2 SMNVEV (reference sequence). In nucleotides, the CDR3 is TGTGCCAGCAGTTTATACAGGGCCGAGAATGAAAAACTGTTTTTT. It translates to CASSLYRAENEKLFF.

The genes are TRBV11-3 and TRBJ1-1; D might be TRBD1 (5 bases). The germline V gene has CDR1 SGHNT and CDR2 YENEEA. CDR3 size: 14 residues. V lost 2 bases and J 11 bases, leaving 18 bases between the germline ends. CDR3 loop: CASSLTRDSRRAFF. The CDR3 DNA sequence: TGTGCCAGCAGCTTAACACGGGACTCCCGGAGGGCTTTCTTT. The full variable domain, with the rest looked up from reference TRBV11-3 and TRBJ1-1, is EAGVVQSPRYKIIEKKQPVAFWCNPISGHNTLYWYLQNLGQGPELLIRYENEEAVDDSQLPKDRFSAERLKGVDSTLKIQPAELGDSAVYLCASSLTRDSRRAFFGQGTRLTVV.

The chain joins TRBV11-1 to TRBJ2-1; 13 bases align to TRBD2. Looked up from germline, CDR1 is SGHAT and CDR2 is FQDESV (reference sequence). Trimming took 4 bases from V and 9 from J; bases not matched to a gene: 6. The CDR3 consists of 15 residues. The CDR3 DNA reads TGTGCCAGCAGCTCCGGACTAGCGGGAGTTGCTGAGCAGTTCTTC. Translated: CASSSGLAGVAEQFF.

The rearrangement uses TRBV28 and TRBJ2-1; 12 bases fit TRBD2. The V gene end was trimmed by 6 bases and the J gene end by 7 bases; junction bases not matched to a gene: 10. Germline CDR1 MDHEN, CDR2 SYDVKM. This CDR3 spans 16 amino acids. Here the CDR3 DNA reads TGTGCCAGCAGCCCCACTAGCGGGAGGAGGGGGAATGAGCAGTTCTTC. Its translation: CASSPTSGRRGNEQFF.

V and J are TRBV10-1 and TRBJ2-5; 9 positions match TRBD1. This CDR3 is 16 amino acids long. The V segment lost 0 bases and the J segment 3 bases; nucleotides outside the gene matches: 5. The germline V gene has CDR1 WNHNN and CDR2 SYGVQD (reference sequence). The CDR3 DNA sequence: TGCGCCAGCAGTGAGTCTACCGGGACAGGGAAAGAGACCCAGTACTTC. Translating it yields CASSESTGTGKETQYF.

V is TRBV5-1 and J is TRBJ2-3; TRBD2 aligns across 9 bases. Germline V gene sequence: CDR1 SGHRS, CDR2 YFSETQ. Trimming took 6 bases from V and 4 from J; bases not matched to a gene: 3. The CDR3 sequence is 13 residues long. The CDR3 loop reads CASTLAGSDTQYF. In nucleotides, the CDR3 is TGCGCCAGCACCCTAGCGGGATCAGATACGCAGTATTTT.

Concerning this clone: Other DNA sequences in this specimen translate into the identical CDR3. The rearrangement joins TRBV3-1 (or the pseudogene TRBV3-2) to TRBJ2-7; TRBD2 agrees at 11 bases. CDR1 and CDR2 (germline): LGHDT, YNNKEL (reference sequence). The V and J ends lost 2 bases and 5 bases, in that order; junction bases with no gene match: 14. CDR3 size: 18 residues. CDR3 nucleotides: TGTGCCAGCAGCCAAAGTGGACTAGCGGGTTACCGGCGGAACGAGCAGTACTTC. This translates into CASSQSGLAGYRRNEQYF.

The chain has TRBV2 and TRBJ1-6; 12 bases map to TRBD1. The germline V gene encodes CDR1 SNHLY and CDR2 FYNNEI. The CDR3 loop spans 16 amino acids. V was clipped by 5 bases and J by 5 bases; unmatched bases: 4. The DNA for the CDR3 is TGTGCCAGCAGTTGGGACAGGGGGCGGAATAATTCACCCCTCCACTTT. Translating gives CASSWDRGRNNSPLHF.

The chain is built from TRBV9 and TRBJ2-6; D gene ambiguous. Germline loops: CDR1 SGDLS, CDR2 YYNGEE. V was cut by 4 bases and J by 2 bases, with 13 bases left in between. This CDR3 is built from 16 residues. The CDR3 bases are TGTGCCAGCAGCCTAACTCTCTTCCCTGGGGCCAACGTCCTGACTTTC. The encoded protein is CASSLTLFPGANVLTF.

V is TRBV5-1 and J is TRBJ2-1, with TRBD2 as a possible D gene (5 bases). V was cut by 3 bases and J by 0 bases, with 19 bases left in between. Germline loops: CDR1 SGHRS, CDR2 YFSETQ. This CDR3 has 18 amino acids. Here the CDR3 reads CASSSGSYRLSSYNEQFF. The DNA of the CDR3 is TGCGCCAGCAGCTCGGGGAGTTACAGATTGAGCTCCTACAATGAGCAGTTCTTC.

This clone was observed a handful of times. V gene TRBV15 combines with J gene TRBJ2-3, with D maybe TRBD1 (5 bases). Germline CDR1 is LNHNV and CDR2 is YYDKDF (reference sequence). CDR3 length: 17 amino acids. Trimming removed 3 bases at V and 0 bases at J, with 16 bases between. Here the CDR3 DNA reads TGTGCCACCAGCAGCCCCGCCTGGGGCTCTAGCACAGATACGCAGTATTTT. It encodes CATSSPAWGSSTDTQYF.

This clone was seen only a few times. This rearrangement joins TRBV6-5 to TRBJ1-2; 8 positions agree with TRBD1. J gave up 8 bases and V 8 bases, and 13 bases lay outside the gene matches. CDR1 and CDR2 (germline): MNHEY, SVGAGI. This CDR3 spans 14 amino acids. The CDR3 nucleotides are TGTGCCAGCGGGGGCCAGGGGGCCCTAGGAGGCTACACCTTC. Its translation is CASGGQGALGGYTF.

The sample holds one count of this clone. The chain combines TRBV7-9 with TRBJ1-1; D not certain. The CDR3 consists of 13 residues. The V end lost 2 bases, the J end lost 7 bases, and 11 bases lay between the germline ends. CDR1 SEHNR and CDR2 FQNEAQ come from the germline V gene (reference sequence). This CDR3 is CASSLRKRGEAFF. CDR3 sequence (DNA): TGTGCCAGCAGCTTACGGAAGCGGGGTGAAGCTTTCTTT.

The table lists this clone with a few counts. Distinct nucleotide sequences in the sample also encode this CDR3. The CDR3 region is CASSLVRNEQFF. In nucleotides, the CDR3 is TGCGCCAGCAGCTTGGTACGGAATGAGCAGTTCTTC. The gene calls are TRBV5-1 and TRBJ2-1; D is undetermined. V lost 0 bases, J lost 7 bases, and 5 bases lay in between. CDR1 and CDR2 from the germline V gene are SGHRS and YFSETQ. The CDR3 spans 12 residues.

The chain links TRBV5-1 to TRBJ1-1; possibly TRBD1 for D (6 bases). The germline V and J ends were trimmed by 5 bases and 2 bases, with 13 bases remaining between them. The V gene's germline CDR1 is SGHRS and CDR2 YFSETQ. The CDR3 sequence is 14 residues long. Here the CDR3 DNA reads TGCGCCAGCAGACAGGGTAGCGCTAACACTGAAGCTTTCTTT. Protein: CASRQGSANTEAFF.

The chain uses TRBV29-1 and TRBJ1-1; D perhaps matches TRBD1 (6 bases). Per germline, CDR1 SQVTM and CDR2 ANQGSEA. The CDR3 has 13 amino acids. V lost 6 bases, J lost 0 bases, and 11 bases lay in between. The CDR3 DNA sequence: TGCAGCGTCCACCAGGGGATGAACACTGAAGCTTTCTTT. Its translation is CSVHQGMNTEAFF.

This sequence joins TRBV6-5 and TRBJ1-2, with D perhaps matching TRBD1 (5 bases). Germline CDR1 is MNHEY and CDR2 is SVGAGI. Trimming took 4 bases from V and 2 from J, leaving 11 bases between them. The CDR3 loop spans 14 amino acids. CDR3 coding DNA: TGTGCCAGCAGTTTCCGGGGGAGGAACTATGGCTACACCTTC. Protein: CASSFRGRNYGYTF.

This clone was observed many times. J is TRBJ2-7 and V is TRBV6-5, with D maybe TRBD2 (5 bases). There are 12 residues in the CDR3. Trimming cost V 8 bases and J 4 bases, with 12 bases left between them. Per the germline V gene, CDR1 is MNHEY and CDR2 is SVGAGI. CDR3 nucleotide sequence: TGTGCCAGCGGAGGTCTAGTTTACGAGCAGTACGTC. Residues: CASGGLVYEQYV.

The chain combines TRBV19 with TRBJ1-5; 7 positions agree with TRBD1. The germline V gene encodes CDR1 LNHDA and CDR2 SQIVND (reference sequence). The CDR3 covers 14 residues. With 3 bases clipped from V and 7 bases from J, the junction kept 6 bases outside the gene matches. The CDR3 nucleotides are TGTGCCAGTAGTATGGGACAGAGTGCCCAGCCCCAGCATTTT. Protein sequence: CASSMGQSAQPQHF.

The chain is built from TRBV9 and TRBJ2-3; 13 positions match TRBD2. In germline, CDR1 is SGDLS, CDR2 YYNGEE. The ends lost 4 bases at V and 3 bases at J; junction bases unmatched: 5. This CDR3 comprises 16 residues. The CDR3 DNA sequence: TGTGCCAGCAGCCCTCGACTAGCGGGAGGTACAGATACGCAGTATTTT. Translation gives CASSPRLAGGTDTQYF.

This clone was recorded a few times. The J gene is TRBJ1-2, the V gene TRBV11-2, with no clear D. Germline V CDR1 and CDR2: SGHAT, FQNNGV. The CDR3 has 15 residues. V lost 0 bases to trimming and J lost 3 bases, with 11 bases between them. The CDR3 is CASSLDGVGDYGYTF. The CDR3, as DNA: TGTGCCAGCAGCTTAGATGGGGTGGGAGACTATGGCTACACCTTC.

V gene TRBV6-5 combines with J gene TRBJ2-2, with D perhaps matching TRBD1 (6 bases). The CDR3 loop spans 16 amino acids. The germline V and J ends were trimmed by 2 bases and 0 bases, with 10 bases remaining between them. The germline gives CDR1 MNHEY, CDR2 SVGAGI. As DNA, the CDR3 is TGTGCCAGCAGTTACCTCGGGACACCGAACACCGGGGAGCTGTTTTTT. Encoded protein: CASSYLGTPNTGELFF.

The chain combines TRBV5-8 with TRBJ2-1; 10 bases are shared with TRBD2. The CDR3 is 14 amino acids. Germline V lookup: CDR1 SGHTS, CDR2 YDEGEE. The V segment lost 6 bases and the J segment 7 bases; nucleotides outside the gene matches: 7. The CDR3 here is CASNGLAERNEQFF. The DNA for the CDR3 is TGTGCCAGCAACGGACTAGCGGAGAGGAATGAGCAGTTCTTC. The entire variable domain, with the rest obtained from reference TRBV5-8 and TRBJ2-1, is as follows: EAGVTQSPTHLIKTRGQQATLRCSPISGHTSVYWYQQALGLGLQFLLWYDEGEERNRGNFPPRFSGRQFPNYSSELNVNALELEDSALYLCASNGLAERNEQFFGPGTRLTVL.